A selection of T cell receptor beta chains follows, all from one sample in a study of shared clonotypes between healthy human individuals. This table comes from immunoSEQ multiplex PCR, and its TCRdb copy is limited to in-frame clones, with some not included. The table has 1.4 million or so clones, around 98.5% seen once. Specimen: naive CD4+ T cells sorted from blood. All receptors derive from a man aged 25-40 years in good health. CDR3s include the opening cysteine and the closing phenylalanine or tryptophan. The D gene is left open where the match is weak. Size is stated for part of the rows, as once, few or many counts, or as a class when the clone is expanded.

j_call d_call clone_size v_call cdr3_nt cdr3_aa
TRBJ2-1 TRBD1 - TRBV18 TGTGCCAGCTCAACCGCCGGGACAGGGACCAATGAGCAGTTCTTC CASSTAGTGTNEQFF
TRBJ1-5 - - TRBV28 TGTGCCAGCAGTTTATCTGGCAGGGTGGGCAATCAGCCCCAGCATTTT CASSLSGRVGNQPQHF
TRBJ2-7 - - TRBV28 TGTGCCAGTCAAGACAACTACGAGCAGTACTTC CASQDNYEQYF
TRBJ2-3 - - TRBV28 TGTGCCAGCAGTCTGACATTTTCGCCAGATACGCAGTATTTT CASSLTFSPDTQYF
TRBJ2-7 - once TRBV2 TGTGCCAGCAGGGATGGACTAATCTCCTACGAGCAGTACTTC CASRDGLISYEQYF
TRBJ2-1 TRBD2 once TRBV15 TGTGCCACCAGCAGAGATTTGGCGGGAGCGGGGAATGAGCAGTTCTTC CATSRDLAGAGNEQFF
TRBJ1-2 - - TRBV6-1 TGTGCCAGCAGCCTCTTCGGACCGCCAGCTGGCTACACCTTC CASSLFGPPAGYTF
TRBJ2-1 - - TRBV7-6 TGTGCCAGCAGCTTAAAAAGGAGCGGATACTCCTACAATGAGCAGTTCTTC CASSLKRSGYSYNEQFF
TRBJ2-7 - - TRBV19 TGTGCCAGTAGCCAAGGACCCGGATGGGTGAACGAGCAGTACTTC CASSQGPGWVNEQYF
TRBJ1-4 TRBD1 - TRBV5-1 TGCGCCAGCAGCTTAGACAGGGGTAATGAAAAACTGTTTTTT CASSLDRGNEKLFF
TRBJ2-7 - - TRBV6-1 TGTGCCAGCACCGAGCACTACGAGCAGTACTTC CASTEHYEQYF
TRBJ2-5 - - TRBV21-1 TGTGCCAGCACCAAACAGGGGGCAAGAGAGACCCAGTACTTC CASTKQGARETQYF
TRBJ2-7 - - TRBV14 TGTGCCAGCAGCCGCCCGACCGGGACCCACTCCTACGAGCAGTACTTC CASSRPTGTHSYEQYF
TRBJ1-2 - - TRBV5-1 TGCGCCAGCGCCATTGGGGGGCGTTTGAATGGCTACACCTTC CASAIGGRLNGYTF
TRBJ2-1 TRBD2 - TRBV28 TGTGCCAGCACTGAAGCGGGAGGGGCCTACAATGAGCAGTTCTTC CASTEAGGAYNEQFF
TRBJ1-1 - - TRBV10-2 TGCGCCAGCGTGGAGCGGGTGAACACTGAAGCTTTCTTT CASVERVNTEAFF
TRBJ2-1 - - TRBV28 TGTGCCAGCACCGAGTCGACAAGCAATGAGCAGTTCTTC CASTESTSNEQFF
TRBJ2-7 - - TRBV6-5 TGTGCCAGCACCTATGGTTACGAGCAGTACTTC CASTYGYEQYF
TRBJ2-7 TRBD2 - TRBV14 TGTGCCAGCAGCCAAGATTTGGTAGCGGGAGAGTACGAGCAGTACTTC CASSQDLVAGEYEQYF
TRBJ2-7 - - TRBV19 TGTGCCAGTAGTATAGACCTCTCCTACGAGCAGTACTTC CASSIDLSYEQYF
TRBJ2-7 TRBD1 - TRBV7-9 TGTGCCAGCAGCAAACCGGGACAGAGCTCCTACGAGCAGTACTTC CASSKPGQSSYEQYF
TRBJ2-2 TRBD1 - TRBV7-9 TGTGCCAGCAGCTTAGGGGACAGGGTTACCGGGGAGCTGTTTTTT CASSLGDRVTGELFF
TRBJ1-2 - - TRBV2 TGTGCCAGCGGAGAGGGAACCTATGGCTACACCTTC CASGEGTYGYTF
TRBJ2-6 - - TRBV2 TGTGCCAGCAACCGGGACTGGGTAACTGGGGCCAACGTCCTGACTTTC CASNRDWVTGANVLTF
TRBJ2-7 - - TRBV6-5 TGTGCCAGCAGGAGGACAGACGGCTACGAGCAGTACTTC CASRRTDGYEQYF
TRBJ2-5 - once TRBV28 TGTGCCAGCAGTTTTGGGGGAACGCTCCAAGAGACCCAGTACTTC CASSFGGTLQETQYF
TRBJ2-1 - - TRBV18 TGTGCCAGCTCACCAGACCAGAACAATGAGCAGTTCTTC CASSPDQNNEQFF
TRBJ2-7 TRBD2 - TRBV5-5 TGTGCCAGCAGCTTGGGACTAGCGGGTTTAGACTACGAGCAGTACTTC CASSLGLAGLDYEQYF
TRBJ2-1 - - TRBV7-8 TGTGCCAGCAGCCCCTTTGGGTACAATGAGCAGTTCTTC CASSPFGYNEQFF
TRBJ2-5 - - TRBV7-7 TGTGCTAGCAGCTTAGGTTCCCAGCGTCCTTCCCAGTACTTC CASSLGSQRPSQYF
TRBJ1-1 TRBD1 - TRBV9 TGTGCCAGCAGCCCCAAGGACAGGGGCACTGAAGCTTTCTTT CASSPKDRGTEAFF
TRBJ1-5 - - TRBV19 TGTGCCAGTAGTATAGGAGGAGGAATCGATTATAGCAATCAGCCCCAGCATTTT CASSIGGGIDYSNQPQHF
TRBJ2-1 - - TRBV6-1 TGTGCCAGCAGTGAATTCGGCAGGGGCAATGAGCAGTTCTTC CASSEFGRGNEQFF
TRBJ2-7 - - TRBV5-1 TGCGCCAGCAGATATCAGGTAGCTAGCGAGATTTACGAGCAGTACTTC CASRYQVASEIYEQYF
TRBJ2-7 - - TRBV19 TGTGCCAGTAGTATAAAGAGCTCCTACGAGCAGTACTTC CASSIKSSYEQYF
TRBJ2-3 TRBD1 - TRBV7-2 TGTGCCAGCAGCCTTTACAGGGGTAGCACAGATACGCAGTATTTT CASSLYRGSTDTQYF
TRBJ1-1 TRBD1 - TRBV7-9 TGTGCCAGCAGGTTGTACAGGGGGCACACTGAAGCTTTCTTT CASRLYRGHTEAFF
TRBJ1-5 - - TRBV19 TGTGCCAGTCGGTCTTCGGACGTAGTGAGCAATCAGCCCCAGCATTTT CASRSSDVVSNQPQHF
TRBJ2-1 TRBD2 - TRBV11-2 TGTGCCAGCAGCTTAGGACTAGCGGGAGTGCATGAGCAGTTCTTC CASSLGLAGVHEQFF
TRBJ2-7 - - TRBV11-1 TGTGCCAGCAGCTTTACTGGTCGAAGCTCCTACGAGCAGTACTTC CASSFTGRSSYEQYF
TRBJ2-5 - - TRBV7-9 TGTGCCAGCAGCTTAGGAGGGGCCTATAGGGAGACCCAGTACTTC CASSLGGAYRETQYF
TRBJ2-5 - - TRBV19 TGTGCCAGTAGTATAGACTGGGAAGAGACCCAGTACTTC CASSIDWEETQYF
TRBJ2-5 - - TRBV12-1 TGTGCCAGCAGCTTGCGGACTAGCGGGAGTGTCGAGACCCAGTACTTC CASSLRTSGSVETQYF
TRBJ2-3 - - TRBV7-9 TGTGCCAGCAGTAACCCGACAGCGTATGTTGCAGATACGCAGTATTTT CASSNPTAYVADTQYF
TRBJ2-1 TRBD2 - TRBV11-3 TGTGCCAGCAGCCGGAGCGGGGTCTCCTACAATGAGCAGTTCTTC CASSRSGVSYNEQFF